The 5 T cell receptor beta chains presented below share a single source sample, sequenced in a study of T cell responses to AZD1222 COVID-19 vaccine. Only in-frame clones appear in the TCRdb table, and some are missing; sequencing was by immunoSEQ multiplex PCR. The repertoire holds 150,000 to 200,000 clones, with 85% to 95% as singletons. This sample comprised peripheral blood, obtained on day 0 of AZD1222 vaccination. The receptor source for this set is an adult in good health.

This chain uses TRBV20-1 with TRBJ2-7; D is uncertain. The V end lost 3 bases, the J end lost 9 bases, and 12 bases lay between the germline ends. Per the germline V gene, CDR1 is DFQATT and CDR2 is SNEGSKA (reference sequence). The CDR3 has 11 residues. This chain's CDR3 is CSARPTAVQYF. CDR3 sequence (DNA): TGCAGTGCTAGGCCGACGGCAGTGCAGTACTTC.

This chain links TRBV4-2 with TRBJ1-2; no reliable D call. CDR3 size: 13 residues. CDR1 and CDR2 from the germline V gene are LGHNA and YNFKEQ. Trimming pared 3 bases from V and 5 bases from J, leaving 10 bases between. CDR3 bases: TGTGCCAGCAGCCAGCAGACCGGATATGGCTACACCTTC. It yields the protein CASSQQTGYGYTF.

The rearrangement joins TRBV27 to TRBJ1-1; D unresolved. CDR3 size: 13 residues. The ends were cut back, 7 bases at V and 0 bases at J, with 9 bases in the middle. CDR1 is MNHEY, CDR2 SMNVEV, per germline (reference sequence). The CDR3 region has the DNA TGTGCCAGCAAGCGTCAAATGAACACTGAAGCTTTCTTT. Protein: CASKRQMNTEAFF.

The gene calls are TRBV3-1 (or the pseudogene TRBV3-2) and TRBJ1-3; 7 nucleotides match TRBD1. With V trimmed by 2 bases and J by 5 bases, 6 bases remained unmatched. The CDR3 has 15 residues. CDR1 LGHDT and CDR2 YNNKEL come from the germline V gene (reference sequence). The CDR3 here is CASSQSTGNRNTIYF. DNA for the CDR3: TGTGCCAGCAGCCAATCGACAGGGAATAGAAACACCATATATTTT.

V and J are TRBV29-1 and TRBJ2-5; D unclear. Germline V gene lookup returns CDR1 SQVTM and CDR2 ANQGSEA. The V and J ends lost 4 bases and 2 bases respectively, with 11 bases between them. The CDR3 totals 13 residues. DNA for the CDR3: TGCAGCGTTGCTGGAGCGAATCAAGAGACCCAGTACTTC. Protein product: CSVAGANQETQYF.